The next 17 T cell receptor beta chains were all read from a single sample in a study of OX40 agonist ivuxolimab in advanced cancers. Clones were read by immunoSEQ multiplex PCR, and TCRdb kept only the in-frame ones, dropping some. The sample consists of 30,000 to 35,000 clones, around 90% of them appearing once. The material sequenced was CD4+ or CD8+ T cells sorted from blood, taken in a trial of the OX40 agonist ivuxolimab. All receptors derive from an adult with an advanced solid tumor such as melanoma, head and neck, liver or kidney cancer.

The V call is TRBV4-1, the J call TRBJ1-1; D remains unclear. The CDR3 is 14 residues long. In germline, CDR1 is MGHRA, CDR2 YSYEKL. V gave up 8 bases and J gave up 3 bases, with 16 bases separating them. CDR3 amino acids: CASQATGIDTEAFF. Written as DNA, the CDR3 is TGCGCCAGCCAGGCCACGGGGATCGACACTGAAGCTTTCTTT.

The gene calls are TRBV6-6 and TRBJ2-7, with 9 bases aligning to TRBD1. The germline V gene has CDR1 MNHNY and CDR2 SVGAGI (reference sequence). There are 14 residues in the CDR3. V lost 4 bases, J lost 4 bases, and 5 bases stayed unmatched. CDR3 in amino acids: CASSSWTGAYEQYF. CDR3 nucleotide sequence: TGTGCCAGCAGTTCCTGGACAGGGGCGTACGAGCAGTACTTC.

This chain links TRBV9 with TRBJ1-2, with D possibly TRBD1 on 5 matching bases. CDR3 length: 16 amino acids. CDR1 and CDR2 from the germline V gene are SGDLS and YYNGEE. Trimming removed 0 bases from V and 2 bases from J, with 14 bases in between. The CDR3 DNA sequence: TGTGCCAGCAGCGTAGTCCCGACAGTCCCAAACTATGGCTACACCTTC. Amino acids: CASSVVPTVPNYGYTF.

V gene TRBV23-1 combines with J gene TRBJ1-3; D is unclear. TRBV23-1 is treated as an ORF (open reading frame) with a function not yet certain. The length of the CDR3 is 14 residues. Trimming stripped 3 bases from V and 3 bases from J, with 9 bases between. The CDR3: CASSQQNGGNTIYF. The DNA for the CDR3 is TGCGCCAGCAGTCAGCAGAACGGTGGAAACACCATATATTTT.

The gene calls are TRBV19 and TRBJ1-1, with 9 bases that match TRBD1. The ends lost 3 bases at V and 4 bases at J; junction bases unmatched: 3. This CDR3 spans 14 amino acids. The germline CDR1 and CDR2 sequences are LNHDA and SQIVND (reference sequence). Here the CDR3 reads CASSMGTGLTEAFF. The DNA of the CDR3 is TGTGCCAGTAGTATGGGGACAGGGCTCACTGAAGCTTTCTTT.

The chain has TRBV10-2 and TRBJ2-7; 9 nucleotides agree with TRBD1. Unmatched junction bases numbered 3, after V lost 3 bases and J lost 3 bases. The CDR3 is 14 residues long. Looked up from germline, CDR1 is WSHSY and CDR2 is SAAADI. The CDR3 is CASSERDRVYEQYF. CDR3 DNA: TGCGCCAGCAGTGAAAGGGACAGGGTCTACGAGCAGTACTTC.

The table lists this clone with a few counts. The chain employs TRBV30 and TRBJ1-2; D is perhaps TRBD1 (5 bases). This CDR3 is 11 amino acids long. CDR1 is GTSNPN, CDR2 SVGIG, per germline (reference sequence). The V end lost 5 bases, the J end lost 8 bases, and 12 bases lay between the germline ends. The CDR3 sequence: CAWEGAPGYTF. The CDR3 nucleotides are TGTGCCTGGGAAGGGGCACCAGGCTACACCTTC. Supplemented by reference TRBV30 and TRBJ1-2, the full variable domain reads SQTIHQWPATLVQPVGSPLSLECTVEGTSNPNLYWYRQAAGRGLQLLFYSVGIGQISSEVPQNLSASRPQDRQFILSSKKLLLSDSGFYLCAWEGAPGYTFGSGTRLTVV.

This chain joins TRBV27 and TRBJ2-5; TRBD1 aligns across 8 bases. CDR3 length equals 15 residues. The ends lost 4 bases at V and 3 bases at J; junction bases unmatched: 7. Germline V gene data show CDR1 as MNHEY and CDR2 as SMNVEV (reference sequence). The CDR3, as DNA: TGTGCCAGCAGTTCTCCAGGGGGCGGGGAAGAGACCCAGTACTTC. It encodes CASSSPGGGEETQYF.

The J gene is TRBJ2-3, the V gene TRBV19; 9 nucleotides match TRBD2. Trimming cost V 4 bases and J 1 base; bases outside gene matches: 9. CDR1 is LNHDA, CDR2 SQIVND, per germline (reference sequence). The CDR3 runs to 17 residues. Here the CDR3 DNA reads TGTGCCAGTAGTACTGATGGACTAGCGATAGGCACAGATACGCAGTATTTT. Translating gives CASSTDGLAIGTDTQYF.

This clone is labeled medium-sized. This rearrangement joins TRBV6-6 to TRBJ1-4; tentatively, D is TRBD1 (5 bases). The V gene lost 0 bases and the J gene lost 5 bases, with 7 bases spanning the gap. The CDR3 is 14 residues long. Germline CDR1 MNHNY, CDR2 SVGAGI (reference sequence). CDR3 sequence (DNA): TGTGCCAGCAGTTACTCTGGGGCAAATGAAAAACTGTTTTTT. Residues: CASSYSGANEKLFF.

The rearrangement links TRBV4-2 to TRBJ2-7; D gene unclear. Trimming stripped 0 bases from V and 9 bases from J, with 15 bases between. From germline, CDR1 is LGHNA and CDR2 YNFKEQ. The CDR3 has 14 amino acids. CDR3 residues: CASSQEQLVVRQYF. The CDR3 bases are TGTGCCAGCAGCCAAGAGCAACTTGTAGTGAGGCAGTACTTC.

V is TRBV12-5 and J is TRBJ2-5, with D unresolved. V dropped 3 bases and J dropped 2 bases, with 16 bases sitting between them. The CDR3 runs to 16 residues. Looked up from germline, CDR1 is LGHNT and CDR2 is FRNRAP. The CDR3 spells CASGLHLAGNQETQYF. CDR3 in DNA: TGTGCTAGTGGTTTACATCTCGCAGGCAATCAAGAGACCCAGTACTTC.

The table lists this clone with a few counts. This chain joins TRBV19 and TRBJ1-2; a possible D gene is TRBD1 (5 bases). The CDR3 is 12 residues long. CDR1 and CDR2 from the germline V gene are LNHDA and SQIVND (reference sequence). With 11 bases removed from V and 2 bases from J, the gap between germline ends came to 12 bases. The CDR3 sequence is CAVAGTNYGYTF. CDR3 in DNA: TGTGCCGTCGCAGGGACGAACTATGGCTACACCTTC.

This clone has just one count. V gene TRBV29-1 combines with J gene TRBJ1-2; possibly TRBD1 for D (6 bases). The V gene's germline CDR1 is SQVTM and CDR2 ANQGSEA. This CDR3 has 15 residues. Trimming removed 4 bases at V and 1 base at J, with 16 bases between. CDR3 amino acids: CSVVQRVGGNYGYTF. The CDR3 DNA reads TGCAGCGTTGTCCAAAGGGTAGGGGGTAACTATGGCTACACCTTC.

The chain couples TRBV19 to TRBJ1-5; no reliable D call. Germline assignment: CDR1 LNHDA and CDR2 SQIVND (reference sequence). V dropped 3 bases and J dropped 2 bases, with 20 bases sitting between them. This CDR3 is built from 18 residues. DNA of the CDR3: TGTGCCAGTAGTATCCCCCCGATTGCCCTGGAAGGCAATCAGCCCCAGCATTTT. This sequence encodes CASSIPPIALEGNQPQHF.

V is TRBV29-1 and J is TRBJ2-2, with 14 bases that match TRBD2. This CDR3 spans 17 amino acids. Germline CDR1 and CDR2: SQVTM and ANQGSEA. Germline trimming cut 5 bases from V and 3 bases from J; bases unmatched to any gene: 8. The DNA of the CDR3 is TGCAGCGTTTCGGGACTAGCGGGGGTAGGGTACACCGGGGAGCTGTTTTTT. It encodes CSVSGLAGVGYTGELFF.

V gene TRBV27 combines with J gene TRBJ2-3; TRBD1 aligns across 11 bases. Germline CDR1 MNHEY, CDR2 SMNVEV (reference sequence). The CDR3 is made up of 16 amino acids. Trimming at V came to 9 bases and at J to 1 base, leaving 9 bases not matched to a gene. The CDR3 DNA reads TGTGCCAGTTCGGGGTCGGGACAGGGGGGCACAGATACGCAGTATTTT. Translation gives CASSGSGQGGTDTQYF.